A selection of T cell receptor beta chains follows, all from one sample in a study of spatial heterogeneity in lung cancer. TCRdb analysed the 5' RACE reads with MiXCR anew, one entry per CDR3 protein. There are more than 8,000 distinct CDR3 sequences in the sample; roughly 5% occur only once, and approximately 30% lies in the top ten. This material consisted of PBMCs, taken at surgery. The origin of the receptors is a male donor with early-stage non-small cell lung cancer. The CDR3 runs from the conserved cysteine through the conserved F or W. The D gene is left open where the match is weak. The size of a clone is reported for some rows only, either as once, few or many, or as a class for expanded clones.

v_gene	j_gene	abundance	d_gene	CDR3aa	CDR3nt
TRBV5-1	TRBJ2-7	many	TRBD2	CASSPVAGGTEQYF	TGCGCCAGCAGCCCAGTAGCGGGAGGGACCGAGCAGTACTTC
TRBV13	TRBJ2-7	few	-	CASSRSTGRSSYEQYF	TGTGCCAGCAGCCGTTCGACAGGCCGGAGCTCCTACGAGCAGTACTTC
TRBV11-1	TRBJ2-5	many	-	CASSLLGETQYF	TGTGCCAGCAGCTTATTGGGCGAGACCCAGTACTTC
TRBV7-9	TRBJ1-5	many	-	CASSWSNQPQHF	TGTGCCAGCAGCTGGAGCAATCAGCCCCAGCATTTT
TRBV28	TRBJ1-1	many	-	CASRGVAEAFF	TGTGCCAGCAGAGGGGTCGCTGAAGCTTTCTTT
TRBV6-5	TRBJ2-1	-	-	CASSYLGGNEQFF	TGTGCCAGCAGTTACTTGGGAGGCAATGAGCAGTTCTTC
TRBV18	TRBJ1-1	many	-	CASSLTENTEAFF	TGTGCCAGCTCACTAACAGAGAACACTGAAGCTTTCTTT
TRBV5-1	TRBJ2-1	many	TRBD1	CASSLMGTGGDEQFF	TGCGCCAGCAGCTTGATGGGGACAGGGGGCGATGAGCAGTTCTTC
TRBV12-3/TRBV12-4	TRBJ2-2	-	TRBD1	CASSSGTGNTGELFF	TGTGCCAGCAGTTCCGGGACAGGGAACACCGGGGAGCTGTTTTTT
TRBV7-2	TRBJ2-3	many	-	CASSSDSSTDTQYF	TGTGCCAGCAGCTCCGACAGCAGCACAGATACGCAGTATTTT
TRBV29-1	TRBJ2-5	few	TRBD1	CSATGEQETQYF	TGCAGCGCCACAGGGGAACAAGAGACCCAGTACTTC
TRBV7-2	TRBJ2-1	-	-	CASSPQRGNEQFF	TGTGCCAGCAGCCCCCAGAGGGGGAATGAGCAGTTCTTC
TRBV2	TRBJ1-2	many	TRBD1	CASRDRGYGYTF	TGTGCCAGCAGGGACAGGGGATACGGCTACACCTTC
TRBV29-1	TRBJ1-1	medium-sized	-	CSVSHREAFF	TGCAGCGTCAGCCACAGAGAAGCTTTCTTT
TRBV19	TRBJ2-3	many	TRBD2	CASSPPSGGYPDTQYF	TGTGCCAGTAGTCCCCCTAGCGGGGGGTACCCAGATACGCAGTATTTT
TRBV20-1	TRBJ1-2	medium-sized	-	CSARDSGNGYTF	TGCAGTGCTAGAGATTCAGGGAACGGCTACACCTTC
TRBV28	TRBJ2-3	many	TRBD1	CASSFPTGSFWVNGSDTQYF	TGTGCCAGCAGTTTTCCGACAGGGTCTTTTTGGGTTAACGGATCAGATACGCAGTATTTT
TRBV18	TRBJ2-1	many	TRBD1	CASSPSGGTGYEQFF	TGTGCCAGCTCACCGTCGGGCGGGACAGGCTATGAGCAGTTCTTC
TRBV2	TRBJ2-4	many	-	CASSEMNIQYF	TGTGCCAGCAGTGAAATGAACATTCAGTACTTC
TRBV28	TRBJ1-5	many	-	CASTLDGTPNQPQHF	TGTGCCAGCACCCTGGACGGAACCCCCAATCAGCCCCAGCATTTT
TRBV29-1	TRBJ2-5	medium-sized	TRBD2	CSVGAGALGETQYF	TGCAGCGTTGGAGCGGGGGCACTGGGTGAGACCCAGTACTTC
TRBV3-1	TRBJ2-3	medium-sized	-	CASSRDTDTQYF	TGTGCCAGCAGCCGAGACACAGATACGCAGTATTTT
TRBV7-9	TRBJ2-5	many	-	CASSYHRPSGLGETQYF	TGTGCCAGCAGTTATCACCGCCCAAGTGGACTCGGAGAGACCCAGTACTTC
TRBV20-1	TRBJ2-5	many	-	CSAGGRWSQETQYF	TGCAGTGCTGGTGGACGGTGGTCACAAGAGACCCAGTACTTC
TRBV6-2/TRBV6-3	TRBJ2-1	many	TRBD2	CASSRGGGNEQFF	TGTGCCAGCTCGCGCGGGGGGGGCAATGAGCAGTTCTTC
TRBV5-1	TRBJ2-7	many	TRBD1	CASSLQWGQDYEQYF	TGCGCCAGCAGCTTGCAGTGGGGACAGGACTACGAGCAGTACTTC
TRBV5-5	TRBJ2-2	-	-	CASSPTGTDTGELFF	TGTGCCAGCAGCCCCACGGGGACGGACACCGGGGAGCTGTTTTTT
TRBV3-1	TRBJ2-5	many	-	CASSQEQGSETQYF	TGTGCCAGCAGCCAGGAACAGGGATCCGAGACCCAGTACTTC
TRBV29-1	TRBJ2-7	medium-sized	TRBD1	CTFSGTGGHEQYF	TGCACCTTCTCCGGGACAGGTGGCCACGAGCAGTACTTC
TRBV29-1	TRBJ1-3	medium-sized	-	CSVEQGAGNTIYF	TGCAGCGTTGAACAGGGAGCTGGAAACACCATATATTTT
TRBV3-1	TRBJ2-3	medium-sized	-	CASSQVGSADTQYF	TGTGCCAGCAGCCAAGTCGGGAGTGCGGATACGCAGTATTTT
TRBV12-5	TRBJ2-3	many	-	CASGSTNTDTQYF	TGTGCTAGTGGCTCGACTAACACAGATACGCAGTATTTT
TRBV5-1	TRBJ2-7	medium-sized	-	CASSLRPGDEQYF	TGCGCCAGCAGCTTGAGGCCAGGGGACGAGCAGTACTTC
TRBV29-1	TRBJ1-4	medium-sized	TRBD1	CSGGQAGEKLFF	TGCAGCGGCGGACAGGCGGGTGAAAAACTGTTTTTT
TRBV7-9	TRBJ2-4	few	-	CASSLSTESIQYF	TGTGCCAGCAGCTTATCGACGGAGAGTATTCAGTACTTC
TRBV11-2	TRBJ2-2	many	-	CASTPADSPSGGELFF	TGTGCCAGCACCCCAGCTGATTCCCCCTCGGGTGGGGAGCTGTTTTTT
TRBV12-3/TRBV12-4	TRBJ1-2	many	TRBD1	CASSNSPGTGPSF	TGTGCCAGCAGCAATAGTCCCGGGACAGGGCCTTCCTTC
TRBV29-1	TRBJ2-1	many	-	CSVSGGSNEQFF	TGCAGCGTTAGTGGAGGGTCCAATGAGCAGTTCTTC
TRBV19	TRBJ2-2	many	-	CASTPPLPYSGELFF	TGTGCCAGTACCCCCCCTCTCCCTTATAGCGGGGAGCTGTTTTTT
TRBV30	TRBJ2-5	many	-	CAWRISGEETQYF	TGTGCCTGGAGGATTAGCGGAGAAGAGACCCAGTACTTC
TRBV7-9	TRBJ1-4	many	TRBD1	CASSPSTGGNEKLFF	TGTGCCAGCAGCCCCTCGACAGGGGGTAATGAAAAACTGTTTTTT
TRBV18	TRBJ1-6	many	-	CASSPGGQRDSPLHF	TGTGCCAGCTCACCGGGCGGACAAAGGGATTCACCCCTCCACTTT
TRBV6-5	TRBJ2-1	medium-sized	-	CASSYSGGDPTLSYNEQFF	TGTGCCAGCAGTTACTCCGGCGGGGACCCTACCCTCTCCTACAATGAGCAGTTCTTC
TRBV28	TRBJ1-5	-	-	CASSSPTSLNQPQHF	TGTGCCAGCAGTTCCCCGACAAGTCTAAATCAGCCCCAGCATTTT
TRBV6-5	TRBJ2-3	few	-	CASSYPDSTDTQYF	TGTGCCAGCAGTTACCCAGACAGCACAGATACGCAGTATTTT
TRBV29-1	TRBJ2-3	medium-sized	TRBD1	CSVEGQGWTDTQYF	TGCAGCGTCGAGGGACAGGGGTGGACAGATACGCAGTATTTT
TRBV29-1	TRBJ1-1	many	-	CSGGVAEAFF	TGCAGCGGCGGCGTTGCTGAAGCTTTCTTT
TRBV28	TRBJ2-7	many	TRBD1	CASSRTGTQDEQYF	TGTGCCAGCAGTAGGACAGGAACGCAAGACGAGCAGTACTTC
TRBV7-6	TRBJ2-7	-	-	CASSPGPSSYEQYF	TGTGCCAGCAGTCCGGGCCCAAGCTCCTACGAGCAGTACTTC
TRBV29-1	TRBJ2-1	medium-sized	-	CSVGGRSNNEQFF	TGCAGCGTTGGCGGAAGATCTAATAATGAGCAGTTCTTC
TRBV5-1	TRBJ1-1	many	-	CASSLTGNTEAFF	TGCGCCAGCAGCCTGACAGGGAACACTGAAGCTTTCTTT
TRBV27	TRBJ2-7	medium-sized	TRBD2	CASSWGLAGAYEQYF	TGTGCCAGCAGCTGGGGACTAGCGGGAGCCTACGAGCAGTACTTC